This TCR beta chain comes out of a study of siplizumab effects on memory and regulatory T cells. Overall study results and limits: It was not possible to assign a naive or memory phenotype to roughly 80-95% of proliferating CD4+ or CD8+ clones. Siplizumab produced a significant reduction in alloreactive sequences that were traceable to unstimulated CD4+ memory cells.

CDR1 is MDHEN, CDR2 SYDVKM, per germline. This CDR3 spans 12 amino acids. About this clone: The antigen is undetermined. One end of the junction is discordant with germline, which a read error may explain.

Assay used: immunoSEQ multiplex PCR; TCRdb lists only in-frame clones, some missing. The sample holds about 100,000 clones; around 90% are singletons and the top ten take about 12%. The chain recombines TRBV28 with TRBJ2-3, with TRBD2 matching 10 bases. The sample taken for sequencing was non-Treg CD4+ T cells sorted from blood. The TCR sequence derives from a human donor in good health. The CDR3: CPLAGYTDTQYF. CDR3 nucleotide sequence: TGCCCACTAGCGGGGTACACAGATACGCAGTATTTT.